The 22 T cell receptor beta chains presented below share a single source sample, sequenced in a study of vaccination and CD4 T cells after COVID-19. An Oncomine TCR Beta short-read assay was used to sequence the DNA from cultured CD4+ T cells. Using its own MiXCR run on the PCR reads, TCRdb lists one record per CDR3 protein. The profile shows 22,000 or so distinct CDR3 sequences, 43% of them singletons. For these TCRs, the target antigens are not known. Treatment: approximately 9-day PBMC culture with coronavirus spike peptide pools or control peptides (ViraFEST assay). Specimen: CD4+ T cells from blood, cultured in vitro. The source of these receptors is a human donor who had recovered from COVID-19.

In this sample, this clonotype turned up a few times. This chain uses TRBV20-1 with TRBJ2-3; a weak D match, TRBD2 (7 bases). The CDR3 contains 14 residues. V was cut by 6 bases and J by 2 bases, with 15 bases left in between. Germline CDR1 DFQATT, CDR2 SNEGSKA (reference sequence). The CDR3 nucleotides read TGCAGTGCCGCCAAGGGGGGGACCACAGATACGCAGTATTTT. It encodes CSAAKGGTTDTQYF.

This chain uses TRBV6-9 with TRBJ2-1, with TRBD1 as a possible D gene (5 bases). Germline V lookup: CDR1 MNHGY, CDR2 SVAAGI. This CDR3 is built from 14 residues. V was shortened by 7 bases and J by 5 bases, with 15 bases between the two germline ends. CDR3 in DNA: TGTGCCAGCACTATGTGGCAGGGAAACAATGAGCAGTTCTTC. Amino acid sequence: CASTMWQGNNEQFF.

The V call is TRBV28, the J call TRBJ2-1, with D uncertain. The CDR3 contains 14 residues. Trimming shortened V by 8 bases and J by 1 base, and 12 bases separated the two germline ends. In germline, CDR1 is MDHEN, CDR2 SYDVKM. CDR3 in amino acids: CASGKVSSYNEQFF. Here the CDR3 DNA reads TGTGCCAGCGGGAAGGTATCATCCTACAATGAGCAGTTCTTC.

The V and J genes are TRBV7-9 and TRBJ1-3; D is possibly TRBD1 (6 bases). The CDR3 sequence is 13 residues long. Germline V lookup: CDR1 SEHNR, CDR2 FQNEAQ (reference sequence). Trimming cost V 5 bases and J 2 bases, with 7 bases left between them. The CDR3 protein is CASSQGTGNTIYF. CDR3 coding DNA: TGTGCCAGCAGCCAGGGGACTGGAAACACCATATATTTT.

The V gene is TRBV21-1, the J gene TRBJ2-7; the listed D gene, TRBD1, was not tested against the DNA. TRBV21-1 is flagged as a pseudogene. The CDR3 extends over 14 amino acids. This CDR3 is CASSFRDPWGEQYF. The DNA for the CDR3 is TGTGCCAGCAGCTTCCGGGACCCTTGGGGCGAGCAGTACTTC.

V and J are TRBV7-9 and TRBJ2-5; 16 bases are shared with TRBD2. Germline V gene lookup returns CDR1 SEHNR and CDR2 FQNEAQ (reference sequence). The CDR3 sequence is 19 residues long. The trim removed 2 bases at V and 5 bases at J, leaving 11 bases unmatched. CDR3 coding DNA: TGTGCCAGCAGCTTACAAACCGGGACTAGCGGGAGGGCACGGGAGACCCAGTACTTC. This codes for CASSLQTGTSGRARETQYF.

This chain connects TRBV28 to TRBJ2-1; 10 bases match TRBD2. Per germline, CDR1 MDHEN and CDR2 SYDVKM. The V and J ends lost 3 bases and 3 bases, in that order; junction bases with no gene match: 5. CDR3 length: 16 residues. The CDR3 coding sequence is TGTGCCAGCAGTTTCCTAGCGGGAGACATCTACAATGAGCAGTTCTTC. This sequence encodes CASSFLAGDIYNEQFF.

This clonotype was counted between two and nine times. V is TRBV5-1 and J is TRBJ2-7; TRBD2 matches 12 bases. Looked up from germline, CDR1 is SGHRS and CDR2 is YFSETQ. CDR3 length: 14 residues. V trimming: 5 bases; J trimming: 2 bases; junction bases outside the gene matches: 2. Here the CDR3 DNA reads TGCGCCAGCAGACGGACTAGCGGGGCCTACGAGCAGTACTTC. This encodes CASRRTSGAYEQYF. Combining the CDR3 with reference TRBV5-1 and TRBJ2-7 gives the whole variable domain KAGVTQTPRYLIKTRGQQVTLSCSPISGHRSVSWYQQTPGQGLQFLFEYFSETQRNKGNFPGRFSGRQFSNSRSEMNVSTLELGDSALYLCASRRTSGAYEQYFGPGTRLTVT.

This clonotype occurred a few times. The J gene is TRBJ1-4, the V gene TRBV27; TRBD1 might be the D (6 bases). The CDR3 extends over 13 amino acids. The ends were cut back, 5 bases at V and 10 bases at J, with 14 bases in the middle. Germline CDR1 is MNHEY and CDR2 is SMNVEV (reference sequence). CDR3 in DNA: TGTGCCAGCAGTCACCGGGACACGGGAAAACTGTTTTTT. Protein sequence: CASSHRDTGKLFF.

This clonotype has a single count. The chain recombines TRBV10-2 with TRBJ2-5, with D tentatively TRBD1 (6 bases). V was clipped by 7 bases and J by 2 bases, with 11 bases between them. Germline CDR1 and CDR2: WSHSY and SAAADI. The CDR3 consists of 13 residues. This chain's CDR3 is CASTQGRQETQYF. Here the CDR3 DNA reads TGCGCCAGCACTCAGGGGCGGCAAGAGACCCAGTACTTC.

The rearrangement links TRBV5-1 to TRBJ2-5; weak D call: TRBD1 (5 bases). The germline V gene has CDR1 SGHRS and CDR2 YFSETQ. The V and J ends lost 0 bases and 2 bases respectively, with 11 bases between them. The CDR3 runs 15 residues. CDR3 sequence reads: CASSLGGAGQETQYF. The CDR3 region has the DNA TGCGCCAGCAGCTTGGGTGGGGCAGGGCAAGAGACCCAGTACTTC.

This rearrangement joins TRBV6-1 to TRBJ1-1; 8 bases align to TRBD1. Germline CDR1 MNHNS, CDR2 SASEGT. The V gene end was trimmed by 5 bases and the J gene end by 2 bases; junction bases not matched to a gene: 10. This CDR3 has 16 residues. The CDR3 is CASSRGQGWGNTEAFF. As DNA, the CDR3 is TGTGCCAGCAGTCGCGGACAGGGATGGGGAAACACTGAAGCTTTCTTT.

This CDR3 is CASSPGGGRVVSGANVLTF. In DNA form, the CDR3 reads TGTGCCAGCAGTCCAGGGGGCGGGCGGGTCGTCTCTGGGGCCAACGTCCTGACTTTC. The chain combines TRBV5-4 with TRBJ2-6; 8 bases map to TRBD1. This CDR3 spans 19 amino acids. Germline V lookup: CDR1 SGHNT, CDR2 YYREEE (reference sequence). Trimming took 5 bases from V and 0 from J; bases not matched to a gene: 13.

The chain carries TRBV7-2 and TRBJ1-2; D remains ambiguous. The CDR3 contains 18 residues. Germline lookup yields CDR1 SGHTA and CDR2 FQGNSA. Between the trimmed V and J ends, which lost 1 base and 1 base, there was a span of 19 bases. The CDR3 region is CASSLDTRLDRVNYGYTF. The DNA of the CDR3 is TGTGCCAGCAGCTTAGACACTAGGCTCGATCGAGTTAACTATGGCTACACCTTC.

CDR3: CASSQGVRDLREIYTF. CDR3 nucleotides: TGTGCCAGCAGCCAAGGAGTGCGGGACCTCCGGGAGATCTACACCTTC. The rearrangement links TRBV14 to TRBJ1-2; TRBD1 is a possible D gene (5 bases). The V end lost 1 base, the J end lost 10 bases, and 22 bases lay between the germline ends. This CDR3 comprises 16 residues. Germline CDR1 is SGHDN and CDR2 is FVKESK.

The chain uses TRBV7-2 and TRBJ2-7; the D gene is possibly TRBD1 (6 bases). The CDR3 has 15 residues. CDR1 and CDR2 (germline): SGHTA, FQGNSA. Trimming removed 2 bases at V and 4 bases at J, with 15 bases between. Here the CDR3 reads CASSLTRDIEYEQYF. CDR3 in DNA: TGTGCCAGCAGCTTAACCCGGGACATAGAATACGAGCAGTACTTC.

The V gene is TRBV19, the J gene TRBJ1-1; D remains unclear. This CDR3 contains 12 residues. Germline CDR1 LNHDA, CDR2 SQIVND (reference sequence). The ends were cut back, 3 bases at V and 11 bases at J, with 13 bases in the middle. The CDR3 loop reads CASSIRGSWAFF. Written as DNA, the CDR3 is TGTGCCAGTAGTATCCGAGGTTCTTGGGCTTTCTTT.

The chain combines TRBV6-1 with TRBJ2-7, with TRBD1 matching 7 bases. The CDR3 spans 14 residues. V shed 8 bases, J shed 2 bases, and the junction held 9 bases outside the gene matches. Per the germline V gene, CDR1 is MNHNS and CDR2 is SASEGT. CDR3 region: CASLYRGGTYEQYF. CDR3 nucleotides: TGTGCCAGCCTATACAGGGGTGGCACCTACGAGCAGTACTTC.

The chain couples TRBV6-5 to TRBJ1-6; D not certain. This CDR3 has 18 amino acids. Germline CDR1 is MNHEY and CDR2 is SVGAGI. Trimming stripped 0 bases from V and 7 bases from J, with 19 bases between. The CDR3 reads CASSYSSNVGRMNSPLHF. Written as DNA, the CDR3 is TGTGCCAGCAGTTACTCGAGCAACGTGGGCCGGATGAATTCACCCCTCCACTTT.

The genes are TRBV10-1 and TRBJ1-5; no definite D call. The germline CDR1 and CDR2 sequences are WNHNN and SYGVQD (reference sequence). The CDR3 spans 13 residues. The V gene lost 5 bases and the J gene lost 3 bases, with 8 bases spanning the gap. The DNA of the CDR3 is TGCGCCAGCAGTATGGCAAACAATCAGCCCCAGCATTTT. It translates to CASSMANNQPQHF.

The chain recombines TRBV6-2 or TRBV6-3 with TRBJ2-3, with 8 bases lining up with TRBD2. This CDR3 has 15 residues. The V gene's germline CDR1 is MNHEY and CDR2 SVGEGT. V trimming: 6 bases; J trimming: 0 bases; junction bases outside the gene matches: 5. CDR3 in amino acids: CASRLAGTSTDTQYF. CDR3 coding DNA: TGTGCCAGCAGGTTAGCGGGAACTAGCACAGATACGCAGTATTTT.

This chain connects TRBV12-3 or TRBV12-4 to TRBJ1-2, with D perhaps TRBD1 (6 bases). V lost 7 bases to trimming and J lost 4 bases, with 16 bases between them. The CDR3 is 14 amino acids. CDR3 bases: TGTGCCAGCACCATAAGAAGGGGGTCCTATGGCTACACCTTC. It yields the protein CASTIRRGSYGYTF.